This T cell receptor (beta chain) is drawn from a study of identifying expanded T cells in peripheral blood. Germline lookup yields CDR1 SGDLS and CDR2 YYNGEE. The germline V and J ends were trimmed by 4 bases and 2 bases, with 9 bases remaining between them. This CDR3 spans 14 amino acids. Clones were read by immunoSEQ multiplex PCR, and TCRdb kept only the in-frame ones, dropping some. The sample consists of about 86,000 clones, roughly 88% of them appearing once. This chain joins TRBV9 and TRBJ2-2; D unclear. The receptor's source is a person between 18 and 70 years old in good health. What was sequenced was blood. Here the CDR3 DNA reads TGTGCCAGCAGCCCGCCTGGCAACACCGGGGAGCTGTTTTTT. Residues: CASSPPGNTGELFF.